The 7 T cell receptor beta chains listed next were all sequenced from one sample in a study of shared clonotypes between healthy human individuals. The method was immunoSEQ multiplex PCR; TCRdb's version includes in-frame clones alone and lacks a portion of them. Of some 2.1 million clones listed, about 95% were seen once; the top ten hold approximately 1.2%. Only CD45RO-negative cells positively selected for CCR7 counted as naive CD8 cells, so terminally differentiated effector memory CD45RA+ cells were excluded. Sequenced input: naive CD8+ T cells sorted from blood. The receptors shown here come from a man aged 18 to 29 in good health.

The chain uses TRBV30 and TRBJ2-7, with 7 bases that match TRBD1. V was pared by 2 bases and J by 5 bases, with 6 bases of the junction left unmatched. The CDR3 is 13 amino acids. Germline values: CDR1 GTSNPN, CDR2 SVGIG (reference sequence). CDR3 in amino acids: CAWSQGDSDEQYF. CDR3 nucleotides: TGTGCCTGGAGTCAGGGGGATTCGGACGAGCAGTACTTC.

CDR3 residues: CASGPSGSYEQYF. DNA of the CDR3: TGTGCCAGCGGCCCTAGCGGAAGCTACGAGCAGTACTTC. This chain links TRBV25-1 with TRBJ2-7; 7 nucleotides match TRBD2. The CDR3 covers 13 residues. J lost 3 bases, V lost 8 bases, and 7 bases had no gene match. Per germline, CDR1 MGHDK and CDR2 SYGVNS.

This chain connects TRBV2 to TRBJ2-1; no firm D call. Trimming took 0 bases from V and 4 from J, leaving 16 bases between them. There are 17 residues in the CDR3. The germline gives CDR1 SNHLY, CDR2 FYNNEI. DNA for the CDR3: TGTGCCAGCAGTGAAGCGCGATCCGTACAGACATACAATGAGCAGTTCTTC. It encodes CASSEARSVQTYNEQFF.

V usage is TRBV28 and J usage is TRBJ2-7; D is perhaps TRBD1 or TRBD2 (5 bases each). V was shortened by 2 bases and J by 5 bases, with 10 bases between the two germline ends. The CDR3 runs to 13 residues. Germline CDR1 reads MDHEN; CDR2 reads SYDVKM. The CDR3 region is CASSLAGTHEQYF. The CDR3 DNA reads TGTGCCAGCAGTTTAGCAGGGACCCACGAGCAGTACTTC.

This clone was recorded once. The chain carries TRBV9 and TRBJ2-5; 7 bases align to TRBD2. The CDR3 length is 14 residues. V trimming: 2 bases; J trimming: 5 bases; junction bases outside the gene matches: 6. In germline, CDR1 is SGDLS, CDR2 YYNGEE. The CDR3 protein is CASSVFSGGETQYF. CDR3 nucleotides: TGTGCCAGCAGCGTCTTTTCCGGGGGGGAGACCCAGTACTTC.

The chain recombines TRBV29-1 with TRBJ2-3, with 8 nucleotides matching TRBD2. Germline-derived CDR1 and CDR2 are SQVTM and ANQGSEA. V shed 2 bases, J shed 3 bases, and the junction held 1 base outside the gene matches. CDR3 size: 13 residues. The CDR3 DNA follows: TGCAGCGTTGAATTAGCGGGGACAGATACGCAGTATTTT. It yields the protein CSVELAGTDTQYF.

This chain joins TRBV5-1 and TRBJ2-1; D gene unclear. CDR1 and CDR2 (germline): SGHRS, YFSETQ. The CDR3 extends over 15 amino acids. Trimming removed 2 bases from V and 9 bases from J, with 18 bases in between. The CDR3 coding sequence is TGCGCCAGCAGCTTCCCACAGAATAGTTTCGGTGAGCAGTTCTTC. It specifies CASSFPQNSFGEQFF. Full variable domain (rest looked up from reference TRBV5-1 and TRBJ2-1): KAGVTQTPRYLIKTRGQQVTLSCSPISGHRSVSWYQQTPGQGLQFLFEYFSETQRNKGNFPGRFSGRQFSNSRSEMNVSTLELGDSALYLCASSFPQNSFGEQFFGPGTRLTVL.